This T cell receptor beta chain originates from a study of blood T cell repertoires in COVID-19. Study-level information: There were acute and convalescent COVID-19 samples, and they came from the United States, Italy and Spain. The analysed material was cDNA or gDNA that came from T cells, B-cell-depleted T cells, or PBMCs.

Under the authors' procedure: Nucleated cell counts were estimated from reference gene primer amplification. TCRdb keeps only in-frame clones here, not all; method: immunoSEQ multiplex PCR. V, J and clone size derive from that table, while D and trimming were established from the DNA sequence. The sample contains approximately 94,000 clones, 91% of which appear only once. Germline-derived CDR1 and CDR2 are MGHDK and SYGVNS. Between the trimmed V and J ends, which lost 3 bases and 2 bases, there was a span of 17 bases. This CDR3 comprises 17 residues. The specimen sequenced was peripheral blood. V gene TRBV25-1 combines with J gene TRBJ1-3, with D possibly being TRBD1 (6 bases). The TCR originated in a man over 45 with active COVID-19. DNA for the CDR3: TGTGCCAGCAGTGAGGTCCAGGGACAAACTGCTGGAAACACCATATATTTT. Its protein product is CASSEVQGQTAGNTIYF.